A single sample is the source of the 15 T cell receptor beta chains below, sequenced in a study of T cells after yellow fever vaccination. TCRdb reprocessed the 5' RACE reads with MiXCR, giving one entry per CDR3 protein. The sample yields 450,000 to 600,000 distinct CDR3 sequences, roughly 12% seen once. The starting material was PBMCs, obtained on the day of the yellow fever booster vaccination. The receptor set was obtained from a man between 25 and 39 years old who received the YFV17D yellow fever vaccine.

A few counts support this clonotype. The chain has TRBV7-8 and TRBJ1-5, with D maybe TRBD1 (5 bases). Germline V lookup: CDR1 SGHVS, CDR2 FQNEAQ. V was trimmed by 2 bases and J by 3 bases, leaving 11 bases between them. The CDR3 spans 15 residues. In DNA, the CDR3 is TGTGCCAGCAGCTTACAGGGTGTCGACAATCAGCCCCAGCATTTT. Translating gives CASSLQGVDNQPQHF.

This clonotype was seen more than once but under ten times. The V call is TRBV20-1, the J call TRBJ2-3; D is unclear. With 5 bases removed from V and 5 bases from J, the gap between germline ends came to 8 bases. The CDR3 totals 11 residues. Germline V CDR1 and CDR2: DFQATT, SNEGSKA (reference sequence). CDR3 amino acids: CSALNGDTQYF. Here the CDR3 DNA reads TGCAGTGCTCTAAATGGAGATACGCAGTATTTT.

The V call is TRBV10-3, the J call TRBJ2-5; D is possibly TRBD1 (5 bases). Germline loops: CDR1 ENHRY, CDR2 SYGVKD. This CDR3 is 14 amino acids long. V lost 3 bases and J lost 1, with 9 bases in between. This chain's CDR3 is CAISDDSGQETQYF. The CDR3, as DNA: TGTGCCATCAGTGACGACAGTGGCCAAGAGACCCAGTACTTC.

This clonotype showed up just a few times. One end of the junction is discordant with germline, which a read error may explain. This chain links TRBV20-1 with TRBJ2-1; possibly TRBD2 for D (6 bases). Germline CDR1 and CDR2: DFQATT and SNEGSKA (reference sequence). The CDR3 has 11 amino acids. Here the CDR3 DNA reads TGTGGGGGGAACAGGTACAATGAGCAGTTCTTC. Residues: CGGNRYNEQFF.

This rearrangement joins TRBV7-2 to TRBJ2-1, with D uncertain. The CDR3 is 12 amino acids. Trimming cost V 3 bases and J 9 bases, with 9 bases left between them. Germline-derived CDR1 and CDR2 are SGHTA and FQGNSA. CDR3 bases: TGTGCCAGCAGCTTCGAAGTGGGTGAGCAGTTCTTC. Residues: CASSFEVGEQFF.

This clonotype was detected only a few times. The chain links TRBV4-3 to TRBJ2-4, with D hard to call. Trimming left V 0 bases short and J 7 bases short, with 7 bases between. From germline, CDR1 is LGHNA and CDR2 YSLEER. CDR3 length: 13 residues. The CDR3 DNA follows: TGCGCCAGCAGCCAAGACAACGCCAACATTCAGTACTTC. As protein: CASSQDNANIQYF.

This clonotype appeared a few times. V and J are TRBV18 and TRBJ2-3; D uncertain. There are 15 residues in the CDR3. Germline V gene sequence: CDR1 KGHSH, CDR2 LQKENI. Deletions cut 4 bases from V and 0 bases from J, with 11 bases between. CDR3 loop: CASSRPRSSTDTQYF. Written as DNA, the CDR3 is TGTGCCAGCTCACGGCCCAGGTCTAGCACAGATACGCAGTATTTT. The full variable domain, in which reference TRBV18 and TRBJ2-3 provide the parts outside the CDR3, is NAGVMQNPRHLVRRRGQEARLRCSPMKGHSHVYWYRQLPEEGLKFMVYLQKENIIDESGMPKERFSAEFPKEGPSILRIQQVVRGDSAAYFCASSRPRSSTDTQYFGPGTRLTVL.

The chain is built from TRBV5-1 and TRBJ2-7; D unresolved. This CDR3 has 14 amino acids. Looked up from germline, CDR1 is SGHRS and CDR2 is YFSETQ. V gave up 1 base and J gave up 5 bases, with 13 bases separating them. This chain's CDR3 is CASSLSQAIDEQYF. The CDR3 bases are TGCGCCAGCAGCTTGTCCCAGGCCATCGACGAGCAGTACTTC.

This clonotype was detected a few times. Written as DNA, the CDR3 is TGTGCCAGCAGCCCCGGACAGGCCTCTGGGGCCAACGTCCTGACTTTC. Its translation is CASSPGQASGANVLTF. V and J are TRBV7-2 and TRBJ2-6; TRBD1 agrees at 7 bases. Per germline, CDR1 SGHTA and CDR2 FQGNSA. Losses at the gene ends were 5 bases for V and 0 bases for J; bases not matched to a gene: 4. The CDR3 runs to 16 residues.

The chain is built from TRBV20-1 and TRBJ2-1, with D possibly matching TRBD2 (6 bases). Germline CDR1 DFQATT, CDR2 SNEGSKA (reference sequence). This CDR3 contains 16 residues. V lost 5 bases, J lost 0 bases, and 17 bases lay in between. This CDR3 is CSAQSSSASSYNEQFF. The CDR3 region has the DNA TGCAGTGCTCAAAGCTCTAGCGCGAGCTCCTACAATGAGCAGTTCTTC.

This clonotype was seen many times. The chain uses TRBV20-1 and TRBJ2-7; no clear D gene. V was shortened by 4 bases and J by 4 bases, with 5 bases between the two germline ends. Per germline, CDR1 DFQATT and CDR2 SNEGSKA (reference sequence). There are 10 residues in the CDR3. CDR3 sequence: CSAIEYEQYF. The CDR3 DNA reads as TGCAGTGCTATAGAATACGAGCAGTACTTC.

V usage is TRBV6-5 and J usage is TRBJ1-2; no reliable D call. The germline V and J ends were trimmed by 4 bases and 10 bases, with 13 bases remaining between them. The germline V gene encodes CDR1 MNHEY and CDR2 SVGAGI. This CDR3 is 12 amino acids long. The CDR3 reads CASSSTEGSYTF. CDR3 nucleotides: TGTGCCAGCAGTTCTACAGAGGGATCCTACACCTTC.

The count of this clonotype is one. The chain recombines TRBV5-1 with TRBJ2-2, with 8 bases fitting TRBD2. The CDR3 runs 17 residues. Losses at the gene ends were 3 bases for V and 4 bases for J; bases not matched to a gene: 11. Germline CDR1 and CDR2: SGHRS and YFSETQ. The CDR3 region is CASSWSTSGRGTGELFF. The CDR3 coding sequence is TGCGCCAGCAGCTGGTCTACCAGCGGGAGAGGCACCGGGGAGCTGTTTTTT.

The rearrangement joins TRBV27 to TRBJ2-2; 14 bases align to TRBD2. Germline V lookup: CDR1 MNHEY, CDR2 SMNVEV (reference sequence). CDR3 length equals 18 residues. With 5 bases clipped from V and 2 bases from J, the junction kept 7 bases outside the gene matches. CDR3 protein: CASSPRTSGGSNTGELFF. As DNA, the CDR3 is TGTGCCAGCAGTCCGAGGACTAGCGGGGGGTCCAACACCGGGGAGCTGTTTTTT.

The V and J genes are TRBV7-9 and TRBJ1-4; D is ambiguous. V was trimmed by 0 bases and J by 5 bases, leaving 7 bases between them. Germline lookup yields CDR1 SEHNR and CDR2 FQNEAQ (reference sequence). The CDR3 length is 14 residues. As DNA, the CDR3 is TGTGCCAGCAGCTTAGCCTTGCCGAATGAAAAACTGTTTTTT. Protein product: CASSLALPNEKLFF.